This T cell receptor (beta chain) came from a study of identical twins. Whole-study findings and limits: Excess low generation probability was seen in twin-shared out-of-frame alpha sequences. Abundant beta clonotypes from cord blood bore fewer insertions; memory repertoires lacked this pattern.

This clonotype was detected many times. What it recognizes is unknown. Using its own MiXCR run on the 5' RACE reads, TCRdb lists one record per CDR3 protein. The sample includes nearly 900,000 distinct CDR3 sequences, roughly an eighth of them seen just once. V gave up 3 bases and J gave up 3 bases; unmatched junction bases: 1. This CDR3 is 16 amino acids long. Looked up from germline, CDR1 is SEHNR and CDR2 is FQNEAQ (reference sequence). The data were also submitted as part of a second study, on yellow fever vaccine responses in identical twins.

The specimen was PBMCs. V gene TRBV7-9 combines with J gene TRBJ2-2; 13 positions match TRBD2. The clonotype comes from a woman in her late teens or twenties in good health. CDR3 sequence (DNA): TGTGCCAGCAGCTTTGGACTAGCGGGAGACACCGGGGAGCTGTTTTTT. Residues: CASSFGLAGDTGELFF.